The 4 T cell receptor beta chains reported below all come from one sample, sequenced in a study of shared clonotypes between healthy human individuals. Profiling relied on immunoSEQ multiplex PCR, and the TCRdb table lists in-frame clones only, not all of them. The sample shows some 1.5 million clones, roughly 96% of them seen only once. Input material: naive CD4+ T cells sorted from blood. Subset defined: CD45RA+ positively selected. The receptors derive from a man younger than 40 in good health.

The rearrangement joins TRBV7-2 to TRBJ1-1, with D maybe TRBD1 (5 bases). With 2 bases removed from V and 2 bases from J, the gap between germline ends came to 9 bases. Per germline, CDR1 SGHTA and CDR2 FQGNSA. The CDR3 consists of 14 residues. This CDR3 reads CASSLQGGNTEAFF. CDR3 in DNA: TGTGCCAGCAGCTTACAGGGCGGCAACACTGAAGCTTTCTTT. The full variable domain, rest sourced from reference TRBV7-2 and TRBJ1-1, is GAGVSQSPSNKVTEKGKDVELRCDPISGHTALYWYRQSLGQGLEFLIYFQGNSAPDKSGLPSDRFSAERTGGSVSTLTIQRTQQEDSAVYLCASSLQGGNTEAFFGQGTRLTVV.

This sequence joins TRBV10-1 and TRBJ2-2; unclear D gene. From germline, CDR1 is WNHNN and CDR2 SYGVQD (reference sequence). The CDR3 length is 14 residues. Deletions cut 3 bases from V and 6 bases from J, with 11 bases between. The CDR3 bases are TGCGCCAGCAGTGACAGTCAGACTGCCGGGGAGCTGTTTTTT. This encodes CASSDSQTAGELFF.

The chain combines TRBV10-2 with TRBJ2-7; no definite D call. Germline CDR1 is WSHSY and CDR2 is SAAADI. The CDR3 sequence is 12 residues long. V lost 6 bases and J 5 bases, leaving 11 bases between the germline ends. Written as DNA, the CDR3 is TGCGCCAGCAGCATACACTTCAACGAGCAGTACTTC. Protein sequence: CASSIHFNEQYF.

This clone was detected once. The chain is built from TRBV18 and TRBJ1-2; D is ambiguous. The CDR3 sequence is 13 residues long. Trimming stripped 6 bases from V and 1 base from J, with 9 bases between. Germline lookup yields CDR1 KGHSH and CDR2 LQKENI. The CDR3 DNA follows: TGTGCCAGCTCCAAGGAGGTTAACTATGGCTACACCTTC. Translating it yields CASSKEVNYGYTF.